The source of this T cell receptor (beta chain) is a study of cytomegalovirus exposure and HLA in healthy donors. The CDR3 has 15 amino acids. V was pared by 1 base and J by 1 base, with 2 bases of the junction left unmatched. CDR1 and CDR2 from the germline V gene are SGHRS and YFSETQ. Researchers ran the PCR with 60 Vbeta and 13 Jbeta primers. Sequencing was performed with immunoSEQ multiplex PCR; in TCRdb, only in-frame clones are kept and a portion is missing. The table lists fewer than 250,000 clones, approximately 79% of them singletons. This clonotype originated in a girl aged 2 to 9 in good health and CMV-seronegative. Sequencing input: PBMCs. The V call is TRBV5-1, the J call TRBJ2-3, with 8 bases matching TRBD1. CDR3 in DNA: TGCGCCAGCAGCTTGTTACAGGGGGGCACAGATACGCAGTATTTT. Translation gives CASSLLQGGTDTQYF. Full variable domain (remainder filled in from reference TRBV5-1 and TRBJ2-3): KAGVTQTPRYLIKTRGQQVTLSCSPISGHRSVSWYQQTPGQGLQFLFEYFSETQRNKGNFPGRFSGRQFSNSRSEMNVSTLELGDSALYLCASSLLQGGTDTQYFGPGTRLTVL.